These 23 T cell receptor beta chains share one sample of origin, sequenced in a study of T cells in Graves' hyperthyroidism and ophthalmopathy. Template material for amplifying TCR beta CDR3 regions consisted of RNA transcripts. HTBI primers were employed in a first-round RT-PCR of the TCR CDR3. TCRdb itself ran the multiplex PCR reads through MiXCR, one entry per CDR3 protein. The sample lists about 380,000 distinct CDR3 sequences; 14% were seen once. Material: blood. Receptors originate from a woman in her twenties or thirties with Graves' ophthalmopathy.

In its sample, this clonotype was seen many times. This chain joins TRBV6-2 or TRBV6-3 and TRBJ2-1, with 10 nucleotides matching TRBD1. V lost 6 bases to trimming and J lost 5 bases; unmatched junction nucleotides: 7. The CDR3 spans 15 residues. CDR1 and CDR2 from the germline V gene are MNHEY and SVGEGT. This CDR3 is CASSLRQGANNEQFF. DNA for the CDR3: TGTGCCAGCAGCCTCAGACAGGGGGCGAACAATGAGCAGTTCTTC.

The chain joins TRBV5-1 to TRBJ2-5, with D uncertain. The germline V and J ends were trimmed by 4 bases and 5 bases, with 12 bases remaining between them. Germline V gives CDR1 SGHRS, CDR2 YFSETQ. CDR3 size: 13 residues. The CDR3 is CASSPTNQETQYF. In DNA, the CDR3 is TGCGCCAGCAGCCCTACCAATCAGGAGACCCAGTACTTC.

In regard to this clonotype: Given a much more abundant clone one base away, this may be a read error. CDR3 protein: CASSTRADNEQFF. CDR3 bases: TGTGCTAGCAGCACCAGGGCTGACAATGAGCAGTTCTTC. The chain recombines TRBV7-9 with TRBJ2-1; D perhaps matches TRBD1 (5 bases). The CDR3 is 13 amino acids. Germline loops: CDR1 SEHNR, CDR2 FQNEAQ (reference sequence).

Many counts were recorded for this clonotype. The chain joins TRBV14 to TRBJ2-5, with 7 bases aligning to TRBD2. Germline CDR1 reads SGHDN; CDR2 reads FVKESK. This CDR3 is 15 amino acids long. Trimming removed 1 base from V and 2 bases from J; junction bases left unmatched: 4. CDR3 bases: TGTGCCAGCAGCCAAGCTAGCGGCTCACAAGAGACCCAGTACTTC. It is translated as CASSQASGSQETQYF.

This clonotype was observed a handful of times. This chain connects TRBV9 to TRBJ2-2, with 9 bases identical to TRBD2. The V gene's germline CDR1 is SGDLS and CDR2 YYNGEE. The junction had 2 bases not matched to a gene; V was cut back by 6 bases and J by 5 bases. CDR3 length: 13 residues. In nucleotides, the CDR3 is TGTGCCAGCATGCGGGGGGGGACCGGGGAGCTGTTTTTT. Its protein product is CASMRGGTGELFF.

This clonotype was observed many times. The V call is TRBV29-1, the J call TRBJ1-1; 12 nucleotides agree with TRBD1. Trimming cost V 4 bases and J 8 bases; bases outside gene matches: 11. The CDR3 length is 15 residues. Germline V lookup: CDR1 SQVTM, CDR2 ANQGSEA. CDR3 sequence (DNA): TGCAGCGTTGCACCGGGACAGGGGGCGACGATCGAAGCTTTCTTT. As protein: CSVAPGQGATIEAFF.

Ten or more counts support this clonotype. The chain is built from TRBV13 and TRBJ1-1; D may be TRBD1 (5 bases). V lost 3 bases and J lost 1, with 12 bases in between. The CDR3 has 15 amino acids. Germline V CDR1 and CDR2: PRHDT, FYEKMQ (reference sequence). DNA for the CDR3: TGTGCCAGCAGCTTCACCCGGGGCCCGAACACTGAAGCTTTCTTT. Amino acids: CASSFTRGPNTEAFF.

This clonotype was seen only a few times. The gene calls are TRBV9 and TRBJ2-1; 11 nucleotides match TRBD2. Germline trimming cut 0 bases from V and 3 bases from J; bases unmatched to any gene: 8. Germline lookup yields CDR1 SGDLS and CDR2 YYNGEE. CDR3 size: 18 residues. The CDR3 protein is CASSVDTSGGPRYNEQFF. The CDR3 coding sequence is TGTGCCAGCAGCGTAGATACTAGCGGGGGCCCACGCTACAATGAGCAGTTCTTC.

The rearrangement links TRBV6-4 to TRBJ2-1, with 8 bases matching TRBD2. Trimming cost V 0 bases and J 9 bases; bases outside gene matches: 13. Per the germline V gene, CDR1 is MRHNA and CDR2 is SNTAGT. The CDR3 loop spans 17 amino acids. The CDR3 spells CASSDSILSGGRAEQFF. The DNA for the CDR3 is TGTGCCAGCAGTGACTCGATTCTTTCGGGGGGGAGAGCTGAGCAGTTCTTC.

As to this clonotype: A much larger clone lies a single base off, so this may be a read error. The V gene is TRBV28, the J gene TRBJ1-2, with 7 bases identical to TRBD1. This CDR3 has 13 amino acids. The germline V gene has CDR1 MDHEN and CDR2 SYDVKM. Here the CDR3 DNA reads TGTACCGGACGCGTGGGGGACAGCTATGGCTACACCTTC. Translated: CTGRVGDSYGYTF.

This clonotype was observed at least ten times. The J gene is TRBJ2-1, the V gene TRBV15; perhaps D is TRBD1 or TRBD2 (6 bases each). V was shortened by 2 bases and J by 2 bases, with 22 bases between the two germline ends. CDR1 and CDR2 from the germline V gene are LNHNV and YYDKDF (reference sequence). The CDR3 loop spans 19 amino acids. CDR3 sequence reads: CATSRPPGGRDLAYNEQFF. CDR3 coding DNA: TGTGCCACCAGCAGACCCCCTGGGGGGCGGGACTTAGCCTACAATGAGCAGTTCTTC.

This clonotype was found many times. The V call is TRBV18, the J call TRBJ1-1, with 7 bases fitting TRBD1. The CDR3 is 15 amino acids. The germline gives CDR1 KGHSH, CDR2 LQKENI. Trimming at V came to 2 bases and at J to 4 bases, leaving 7 bases not matched to a gene. The CDR3: CASSPRGQKGTEAFF. DNA for the CDR3: TGTGCCAGCTCACCAAGGGGACAGAAGGGCACTGAAGCTTTCTTT.

The table lists this clonotype with many counts. J is TRBJ1-5 and V is TRBV28, with TRBD1 matching 10 bases. The CDR3 runs 17 residues. V was clipped by 1 base and J by 5 bases; unmatched bases: 8. Germline loops: CDR1 MDHEN, CDR2 SYDVKM. In nucleotides, the CDR3 is TGTGCCAGCAGTTTATATGGGACAGGGGAGTTGTATCAGCCCCAGCATTTT. Translation: CASSLYGTGELYQPQHF.

This clonotype was seen ten or more times. The rearrangement links TRBV20-1 to TRBJ2-5; 11 bases map to TRBD2. Trimming removed 6 bases from V and 4 bases from J; junction bases left unmatched: 4. The CDR3 runs 13 residues. Germline loops: CDR1 DFQATT, CDR2 SNEGSKA (reference sequence). The CDR3: CSADSGGGETQYF. The CDR3 DNA is TGCAGTGCCGATAGCGGGGGGGGAGAGACCCAGTACTTC.

This clonotype was counted many times. The chain employs TRBV6-1 and TRBJ1-2; D may be TRBD1 (6 bases). The CDR3 covers 14 residues. Trimming stripped 7 bases from V and 3 bases from J, with 15 bases between. Germline V gene data show CDR1 as MNHNS and CDR2 as SASEGT. The CDR3, as DNA: TGTGCCAGCAATACCGGGACAAGCGACTATGGCTACACCTTC. This translates into CASNTGTSDYGYTF.

This clonotype was seen a few times. The CDR3: CASSQTGLRGETQYF. Written as DNA, the CDR3 is TGTGCCAGCAGCCAGACCGGGCTCCGAGGAGAGACCCAGTACTTC. The chain links TRBV14 to TRBJ2-5; no definite D call. CDR1 and CDR2 from the germline V gene are SGHDN and FVKESK. There are 15 residues in the CDR3. Trimming cost V 3 bases and J 4 bases, with 15 bases left between them.

This clonotype appeared a few times. V usage is TRBV4-2 and J usage is TRBJ2-3; D is ambiguous. The germline V and J ends were trimmed by 0 bases and 5 bases, with 3 bases remaining between them. This CDR3 is 12 amino acids long. The germline gives CDR1 LGHNA, CDR2 YNFKEQ. The CDR3: CASSQDLDTQYF. The CDR3 DNA reads TGTGCCAGCAGCCAAGATTTAGATACGCAGTATTTT.

This clonotype came up many times. The chain joins TRBV20-1 to TRBJ2-1; D might be TRBD1 (5 bases). The CDR3 is made up of 16 amino acids. Trimming pared 0 bases from V and 0 bases from J, leaving 12 bases between. Germline V gives CDR1 DFQATT, CDR2 SNEGSKA (reference sequence). In nucleotides, the CDR3 is TGCAGTGCTAGAGATAGTCGCACAGGCTCCTACAATGAGCAGTTCTTC. Translated, it gives CSARDSRTGSYNEQFF.

This clonotype has a count of ten or more. The chain combines TRBV7-3 with TRBJ2-5; D unresolved. V lost 5 bases and J 1 base, leaving 8 bases between the germline ends. The CDR3 has 13 amino acids. Germline CDR1 reads SGHTA; CDR2 reads FQGTGA. This CDR3 is CASSKRVQETQYF. As DNA, the CDR3 is TGTGCCAGCAGCAAACGGGTCCAAGAGACCCAGTACTTC. The whole variable domain, remainder taken from reference TRBV7-3 and TRBJ2-5, is GAGVSQTPSNKVTEKGKYVELRCDPISGHTALYWYRQSLGQGPEFLIYFQGTGAADDSGLPNDRFFAVRPEGSVSTLKIQRTERGDSAVYLCASSKRVQETQYFGPGTRLLVL.

About this clonotype itself: Mismatch with germline at one junction end may stem from a read error. The chain joins TRBV5-1 to TRBJ2-2, with D unresolved. Per germline, CDR1 SGHRS and CDR2 YFSETQ. This CDR3 is 11 amino acids long. CDR3 sequence (DNA): TGCGTCAGCAGCTTGGCCGGGGAGCTGTTTTTT. Encoded protein: CVSSLAGELFF.

This clonotype was observed many times. The CDR3 DNA sequence: TGTGCCAGCCAGAGGGACACCAATCAGCCCCAGCATTTT. This encodes CASQRDTNQPQHF. V usage is TRBV12-3 or TRBV12-4 and J usage is TRBJ1-5, with D tentatively TRBD1 (6 bases). V shed 8 bases and J shed 3 bases, with 11 bases lying between them. This CDR3 is 13 amino acids long.

This clonotype came up many times. This rearrangement joins TRBV5-6 to TRBJ1-5; D ambiguous. The V end lost 3 bases, the J end lost 5 bases, and 15 bases lay between the germline ends. The CDR3 covers 15 residues. Germline CDR1 SGHDT, CDR2 YYEEEE. The CDR3 is CASSSLRKDHQPQHF. The CDR3 nucleotides are TGTGCCAGCAGCTCCTTACGTAAAGACCATCAGCCCCAGCATTTT.

At least ten counts were recorded for this clonotype. The genes are TRBV27 and TRBJ2-3, with D perhaps TRBD1 (5 bases). V shed 7 bases and J shed 5 bases, with 19 bases lying between them. CDR1 is MNHEY, CDR2 SMNVEV, per germline (reference sequence). The CDR3 is 15 residues long. CDR3 bases: TGTGCCAGCACCCCCCGGGTGGGGCGTGAAGATACGCAGTATTTT. This translates into CASTPRVGREDTQYF.